Included here is one TCR beta chain sequence, with context. The J segment lost 10 bases and the V segment lost 3 bases, leaving 5 bases of the junction unmatched. The CDR3 runs 15 residues. The germline CDR1 and CDR2 sequences are WSHSY and SAAADI. As handled by the study authors: Quantification of nucleated cells was approximated via reference gene primer amplification. Some clones are missing from TCRdb's copy, which holds only in-frame ones; the method was immunoSEQ multiplex PCR. The V and J calls and clone size were taken over from that table, and D and trimming were inferred from the DNA. The profile covers 150,000 to 160,000 clones, with about 89% appearing a single time and about 0.57% taken by the ten largest. This sample stems from a study of blood T cell repertoires in COVID-19. Study background: COVID-19 samples, acute and convalescent, were from the United States, Italy and Spain. The analysed material was cDNA or gDNA that came from T cells, B-cell-depleted T cells, or PBMCs.

Sequenced sample: peripheral blood. This TCR came from a man between 50 and 59 years old with acute or convalescent COVID-19. The V gene is TRBV10-2, the J gene TRBJ2-1; 14 bases fit TRBD2. In nucleotides, the CDR3 is TGCGCCAGCAGTGACCAGACTAGCGGGAGGGTCGAGCAGTTCTTC. This encodes CASSDQTSGRVEQFF.